A single sample is the source of the 20 T cell receptor beta chains below, sequenced in a study of shared clonotypes between healthy human individuals. Assay used: immunoSEQ multiplex PCR; TCRdb lists only in-frame clones, some missing. The table shows approximately 2.3 million clones, with about 92% occurring only once. Sequencing input: naive CD4+ T cells from PBMCs. The subset: CD45RA+ positively selected. These TCRs come from a man younger than 35 in good health. Some clones in this sample may be carry-over from other donors' samples.

This chain uses TRBV5-8 with TRBJ2-7; 12 nucleotides line up with TRBD1. From germline, CDR1 is SGHTS and CDR2 YDEGEE. The V and J ends lost 4 bases and 5 bases, in that order; junction bases with no gene match: 10. The CDR3 is 16 residues long. The CDR3, as DNA: TGTGCCAGCAGCGACCGGGGACAGGGGGCGGTGGACGAGCAGTACTTC. Encoded protein: CASSDRGQGAVDEQYF.

This chain uses TRBV5-1 with TRBJ2-1, with a weak D call TRBD1 (6 bases). The CDR3 length is 15 residues. Germline assignment: CDR1 SGHRS and CDR2 YFSETQ. Trimming cost V 1 base and J 6 bases, with 14 bases left between them. This CDR3 reads CASSLTGLTSNEQFF. Here the CDR3 DNA reads TGCGCCAGCAGCTTGACAGGGCTTACGTCCAATGAGCAGTTCTTC.

This clone was detected only once. The chain joins TRBV7-9 to TRBJ1-4; D might be TRBD1 (5 bases). CDR1 is SEHNR and CDR2 is FQNEAQ in the germline V gene (reference sequence). The V end lost 1 base, the J end lost 4 bases, and 13 bases lay between the germline ends. The CDR3 length is 16 residues. CDR3 region: CASSLEQGVDNEKLFF. The CDR3 DNA sequence: TGTGCCAGCAGCTTAGAGCAGGGTGTCGATAATGAAAAACTGTTTTTT. Full variable domain (rest looked up from reference TRBV7-9 and TRBJ1-4): DTGVSQNPRHKITKRGQNVTFRCDPISEHNRLYWYRQTLGQGPEFLTYFQNEAQLEKSRLLSDRFSAERPKGSFSTLEIQRTEQGDSAMYLCASSLEQGVDNEKLFFGSGTQLSVL.

Turning to this clone: Other DNA sequences of this sample code for an identical CDR3. The CDR3 region is CASSLGGGYTF. The CDR3 DNA reads TGTGCCAGCAGTTTGGGGGGCGGCTACACCTTC. The V and J genes are TRBV28 and TRBJ1-2, with D maybe TRBD1 (6 bases). V gave up 3 bases and J gave up 8 bases, with 7 bases separating them. This CDR3 contains 11 residues. Germline-derived CDR1 and CDR2 are MDHEN and SYDVKM.

The J gene is TRBJ1-2, the V gene TRBV28; the match to TRBD1 covers 7 bases. Germline V gene lookup returns CDR1 MDHEN and CDR2 SYDVKM. V was pared by 7 bases and J by 2 bases, with 16 bases of the junction left unmatched. The CDR3 extends over 17 amino acids. CDR3 region: CASTLGVGLTGNYGYTF. In DNA form, the CDR3 reads TGTGCCAGCACCCTGGGGGTTGGGCTGACAGGGAACTATGGCTACACCTTC.

As DNA, the CDR3 is TGCGCCAGCAGCTTCATTCGCGCGGCAATGGCTGAAGCTTTCTTT. It is translated as CASSFIRAAMAEAFF. V is TRBV5-1 and J is TRBJ1-1; D is unclear. CDR1 and CDR2 (germline): SGHRS, YFSETQ. CDR3 length: 15 amino acids. Trimming removed 2 bases from V and 6 bases from J, with 17 bases in between. Combining the CDR3 with reference TRBV5-1 and TRBJ1-1 gives the whole variable domain KAGVTQTPRYLIKTRGQQVTLSCSPISGHRSVSWYQQTPGQGLQFLFEYFSETQRNKGNFPGRFSGRQFSNSRSEMNVSTLELGDSALYLCASSFIRAAMAEAFFGQGTRLTVV.

On this clone itself: Other DNA sequences from this sample encode an identical CDR3 as well. The CDR3: CASSPPPRGTEAFF. DNA of the CDR3: TGTGCCAGCTCACCACCTCCCAGAGGCACTGAAGCTTTCTTT. The rearrangement joins TRBV18 to TRBJ1-1; D call uncertain. In germline, CDR1 is KGHSH, CDR2 LQKENI. The CDR3 has 14 residues. V was trimmed by 0 bases and J by 4 bases, leaving 9 bases between them. Supplemented by reference TRBV18 and TRBJ1-1, the full variable domain reads NAGVMQNPRHLVRRRGQEARLRCSPMKGHSHVYWYRQLPEEGLKFMVYLQKENIIDESGMPKERFSAEFPKEGPSILRIQQVVRGDSAAYFCASSPPPRGTEAFFGQGTRLTVV.

This chain uses TRBV5-1 with TRBJ2-2; 7 bases fit TRBD1. The V gene end was trimmed by 2 bases and the J gene end by 1 base; junction bases not matched to a gene: 5. This CDR3 has 16 amino acids. Germline V gene lookup returns CDR1 SGHRS and CDR2 YFSETQ. The CDR3 DNA reads TGCGCCAGCAGCTTCCTACAGGGGCGGAACACCGGGGAGCTGTTTTTT. This gives the protein CASSFLQGRNTGELFF.

This clone appeared a single time. The J gene is TRBJ2-3, the V gene TRBV9, with D tentatively TRBD1 (6 bases). Between the trimmed V and J ends, which lost 2 bases and 2 bases, there was a span of 18 bases. Germline lookup yields CDR1 SGDLS and CDR2 YYNGEE. CDR3 length: 17 amino acids. CDR3 DNA: TGTGCCAGCAGCGTGGGTCTCCGGACAGAGCACACAGATACGCAGTATTTT. Residues: CASSVGLRTEHTDTQYF. Using reference TRBV9 and TRBJ2-3 for the parts outside the CDR3, the full variable domain is DSGVTQTPKHLITATGQRVTLRCSPRSGDLSVYWYQQSLDQGLQFLIQYYNGEERAKGNILERFSAQQFPDLHSELNLSSLELGDSALYFCASSVGLRTEHTDTQYFGPGTRLTVL.

J is TRBJ1-5 and V is TRBV18, with TRBD1 as a possible D gene (6 bases). Germline lookup yields CDR1 KGHSH and CDR2 LQKENI. The CDR3 covers 15 residues. V dropped 1 base and J dropped 2 bases, with 9 bases sitting between them. CDR3: CASSPQGDGNQPQHF. CDR3 sequence (DNA): TGTGCCAGCTCACCACAGGGGGACGGCAATCAGCCCCAGCATTTT.

The chain recombines TRBV5-4 with TRBJ2-7; 8 positions agree with TRBD1. V was pared by 0 bases and J by 4 bases, with 6 bases of the junction left unmatched. This CDR3 has 15 residues. Per the germline V gene, CDR1 is SGHNT and CDR2 is YYREEE (reference sequence). The DNA for the CDR3 is TGTGCCAGCAGCTTGGGGGTGACAGGGGCGTACGAGCAGTACTTC. Amino acid sequence: CASSLGVTGAYEQYF.

V and J are TRBV11-1 and TRBJ1-2; D gene uncertain. V dropped 5 bases and J dropped 8 bases, with 27 bases sitting between them. CDR3 length: 17 amino acids. The V gene's germline CDR1 is SGHAT and CDR2 FQDESV (reference sequence). The CDR3 DNA reads TGTGCCAGCAGCCCCCTGTGGGTTGGCGCCGGCACCCCCGGCTACACCTTC. The encoded protein is CASSPLWVGAGTPGYTF.

The chain has TRBV10-2 and TRBJ2-5; no definite D call. This CDR3 is built from 10 residues. Trimming took 9 bases from V and 4 from J, leaving 6 bases between them. Germline V gene sequence: CDR1 WSHSY, CDR2 SAAADI. The CDR3 coding sequence is TGCGCCAGTGGGTTAGAGACCCAGTACTTC. Its translation: CASGLETQYF.

This clone was found once. In DNA form, the CDR3 reads TGCGCCAGCAGCCGGGCGAGGACAGGGCGTAACACCATATATTTT. Amino acids: CASSRARTGRNTIYF. The J gene is TRBJ1-3, the V gene TRBV4-3, with 8 positions matching TRBD1. Per germline, CDR1 LGHNA and CDR2 YSLEER. The V gene end was trimmed by 4 bases and the J gene end by 7 bases; junction bases not matched to a gene: 9. This CDR3 spans 15 amino acids.

The chain couples TRBV6-5 to TRBJ1-1; D perhaps matches TRBD1 (5 bases). CDR3 length equals 14 residues. V was shortened by 2 bases and J by 8 bases, with 15 bases between the two germline ends. Germline-derived CDR1 and CDR2 are MNHEY and SVGAGI. CDR3 sequence: CASSYTGGGLEAFF. The CDR3 DNA is TGTGCCAGCAGTTACACAGGTGGAGGGTTGGAAGCTTTCTTT.

The chain carries TRBV28 and TRBJ1-2; no reliable D call. Germline V gives CDR1 MDHEN, CDR2 SYDVKM. V was shortened by 10 bases and J by 0 bases, with 9 bases between the two germline ends. There are 12 residues in the CDR3. The DNA of the CDR3 is TGTGCCATTTCACTGTCTAACTATGGCTACACCTTC. The encoded protein is CAISLSNYGYTF.

This sequence joins TRBV12-5 and TRBJ2-3; D possibly corresponds to TRBD1 (6 bases). The V end lost 3 bases, the J end lost 0 bases, and 16 bases lay between the germline ends. The CDR3 is 17 amino acids. The germline gives CDR1 LGHNT, CDR2 FRNRAP. CDR3 sequence reads: CASGLGLGAPSTDTQYF. The DNA of the CDR3 is TGTGCTAGTGGTTTAGGTTTGGGGGCGCCTAGCACAGATACGCAGTATTTT.

The rearrangement joins TRBV18 to TRBJ2-1; D is unclear. This CDR3 spans 12 amino acids. V lost 6 bases and J lost 3, with 6 bases in between. Germline V gene lookup returns CDR1 KGHSH and CDR2 LQKENI. DNA of the CDR3: TGTGCCAGCTCCACTAACTACAATGAGCAGTTCTTC. Its protein product is CASSTNYNEQFF.

This clone was recorded only once. V gene TRBV4-3 combines with J gene TRBJ2-3; tentatively, D is TRBD1 (6 bases). The CDR3 consists of 14 residues. Germline V gene data show CDR1 as LGHNA and CDR2 as YSLEER. Trimming removed 4 bases from V and 5 bases from J, with 13 bases in between. This CDR3 reads CASSPTGRIDTQYF. The CDR3 DNA sequence: TGCGCCAGCAGCCCCACAGGGAGAATAGATACGCAGTATTTT.

In this sample, this clone turned up once. This sequence joins TRBV7-2 and TRBJ2-1; 8 bases are shared with TRBD2. CDR1 SGHTA and CDR2 FQGNSA come from the germline V gene. The CDR3 is made up of 16 amino acids. After removal of 1 base from V and 4 bases from J, the junction contained 6 bases not matched to a gene. The CDR3 DNA reads as TGTGCCAGCAGCTTAGTAGGGCTAGCGGGTTACAATGAGCAGTTCTTC. Residues: CASSLVGLAGYNEQFF. Based on the CDR3 plus reference TRBV7-2 and TRBJ2-1, the full variable domain is GAGVSQSPSNKVTEKGKDVELRCDPISGHTALYWYRQSLGQGLEFLIYFQGNSAPDKSGLPSDRFSAERTGGSVSTLTIQRTQQEDSAVYLCASSLVGLAGYNEQFFGPGTRLTVL.